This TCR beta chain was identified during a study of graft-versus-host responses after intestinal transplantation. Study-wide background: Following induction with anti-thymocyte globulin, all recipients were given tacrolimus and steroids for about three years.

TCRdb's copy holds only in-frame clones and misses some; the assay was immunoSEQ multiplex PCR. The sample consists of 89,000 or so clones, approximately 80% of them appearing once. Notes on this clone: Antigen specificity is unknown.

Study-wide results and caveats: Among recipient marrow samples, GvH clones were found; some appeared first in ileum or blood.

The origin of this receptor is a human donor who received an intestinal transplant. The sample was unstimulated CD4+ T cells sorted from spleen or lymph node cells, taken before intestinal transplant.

The CDR3 sequence: CASSVGGSGETQYF. The CDR3 DNA reads TGCGCCAGCAGTGTAGGAGGGTCAGGGGAGACCCAGTACTTC. V gene TRBV10-2 combines with J gene TRBJ2-5; TRBD2 is a possible D gene (6 bases). Germline CDR1 and CDR2: WSHSY and SAAADI. The CDR3 is 14 residues long. V dropped 4 bases and J dropped 5 bases, with 14 bases sitting between them.